The following is a T cell receptor beta chain sequence with its context. The CDR3 sequence is 15 residues long. The ends were cut back, 5 bases at V and 10 bases at J, with 18 bases in the middle. Germline V CDR1 and CDR2: SEHNR, FQNEAQ (reference sequence). Using its own MiXCR run on the 5' RACE reads, TCRdb lists one record per CDR3 protein. The data contain roughly 160,000 distinct CDR3 sequences, 10% to 15% of them seen just once; the ten biggest clones take up approximately 3.5%. The data were taken from a study of T-cell memory formation after mild COVID-19. Study-wide context: Largely, TCR clusters stayed within a single donor.

The chain joins TRBV7-9 to TRBJ1-6; D might be TRBD1 (6 bases). The clonotype was recovered from a man between 18 and 35 years old who had mild COVID-19 (a few samples of this study predate the infection). Cell type and time point are not known. Sequencing was carried out using PBMCs or a T cell subset sorted from them (not recorded which). The CDR3 loop is CASSRDQGRQSPLHF. CDR3 bases: TGTGCCAGCAGCCGTGACCAGGGGAGACAATCACCCCTCCACTTT. The full variable domain, in which reference TRBV7-9 and TRBJ1-6 provide the parts outside the CDR3, is DTGVSQNPRHKITKRGQNVTFRCDPISEHNRLYWYRQTLGQGPEFLTYFQNEAQLEKSRLLSDRFSAERPKGSFSTLEIQRTEQGDSAMYLCASSRDQGRQSPLHFGNGTRLTVT.